The following is a T cell receptor beta chain sequence with its context. What this receptor recognizes is not known. No base quality information exists; no much larger clone differs at one position. The sample carries other DNA sequences with the same CDR3. V loses 1 base, J loses 0 bases, and the germline ends lie 10 bases apart. Per the germline V gene (reference sequence), LNHNV is the CDR1 and YYDKDF is the CDR2. Taken from cysteine to phenylalanine, the CDR3 has 17 residues. Only the CDR3 portion is preserved as DNA: 51 bases, with reading frame beginning at the first base. The sample comes from a study of control samples from healthy donors and cancer patients (TCRdb year 2020). The library was prepared using the immunoSEQ multiplex PCR assay. TCRdb holds this immuneACCESS table with in-frame rearrangements only. Some clones are missing; in checked studies, unresolved V genes explain under half, and the rest has no known cause. In all, the sample holds 110,000 to 150,000 clones, and roughly 89% of those were seen once. Of the sample, over 9% falls within the top ten clones.

The chain employs TRBV15 and TRBJ1-6, with no reliable assignment of the D segment. The sequenced material came from blood. The clonotype was recovered from a man in his thirties or forties in good health. The sequenced DNA: TGTGCCACCAGCAGAGTTACGGGGAGCTCCTATAATTCACCCCTCCACTTT. This gives the protein CATSRVTGSSYNSPLHF. Extended through the reference TRBV15 and TRBJ1-6 proteins, this CDR3 yields the full variable domain: DAMVIQNPRYQVTQFGKPVTLSCSQTLNHNVMYWYQQKSSQAPKLLFHYYDKDFNNEADTPDNFQSRRPNTSFCFLDIRSPGLGDTAMYLCATSRVTGSSYNSPLHFGNGTRLTVT.